Each of the 3 T cell receptor beta chains below was sequenced from the same sample in a study of shared clonotypes between healthy human individuals. Data came from immunoSEQ multiplex PCR; TCRdb stores just in-frame clones and leaves some out. The sample includes some 700,000 clones, roughly 87% of them seen just once. Material: memory CD8+ T cells from PBMCs. Subset in this sample: CD45RO+ cells pooled with CCR7-negative TemRA cells. Receptor source: a man between 18 and 29 years old in good health. Some clones in this sample may be carry-over from other donors' samples.

The V call is TRBV7-2, the J call TRBJ2-2; no reliable D call. Trimming cost V 1 base and J 8 bases, with 8 bases left between them. CDR3 length equals 13 residues. Per the germline V gene, CDR1 is SGHTA and CDR2 is FQGNSA. The CDR3 sequence: CASSLVVGGELFF. The DNA for the CDR3 is TGTGCCAGCAGCTTAGTCGTAGGGGGGGAGCTGTTTTTT.

This clone was seen only a few times. The chain links TRBV9 to TRBJ1-2; unclear D gene. CDR1 is SGDLS and CDR2 is YYNGEE in the germline V gene. V dropped 3 bases and J dropped 8 bases, with 8 bases sitting between them. The CDR3 spans 11 residues. The CDR3 DNA reads TGTGCCAGCAGCGCCCTAGGAGGCTACACCTTC. It encodes CASSALGGYTF.

The chain is built from TRBV7-2 and TRBJ2-2, with TRBD2 identical over 12 bases. CDR1 is SGHTA and CDR2 is FQGNSA in the germline V gene. The CDR3 consists of 16 residues. V lost 3 bases to trimming and J lost 7 bases; unmatched junction nucleotides: 6. For the CDR3, the DNA is TGTGCCAGCAGCTTTAACCCTAGCGGGAGGGGCGGGGAGCTGTTTTTT. Encoded protein: CASSFNPSGRGGELFF.